This T cell receptor (beta chain) was profiled in a study of shared clonotypes between healthy human individuals (dated by TCRdb to about 2020). Study-level background: Three men and a couple of women, aged 18 to 49 years, made up the cohort. To estimate repertoire size and how much clonotype sharing occurs between individuals, the study deeply sequenced the blood TCR repertoires of about five healthy adults. Per donor, leukapheresis produced somewhere between about 0.8 and 9.5 billion PBMCs. For each donor, CD4 naive and CD4 memory were each given three plates, CD8 naive was given two plates, and CD8 memory was given one plate. Libraries were prepared and TCR repertoires were sequenced by different laboratories using diverse techniques, in order to increase sequencing depth and limit assay-specific biases. Results the study describes overall, beyond this receptor: Sampling was restricted to blood, and TCR repertoires in tissue are likely to differ from TCR repertoires in blood. Roughly 5.2% of naive CD4, 3.5% of naive CD8, about 2.4% of memory CD4, and about 0.4% of memory CD8 clonotypes were shared across several donors. The genetic and exposure-history diversity represented was limited by the small number of donors. Estimated clonotype richness was generally larger for naive than for memory subsets. Based on pairwise subsampling, the degree of clonotype sharing among donors was expected to be affected by sequencing depth. Compared with non-shared clonotypes, clonotypes shared by all four sorted-subset donors had higher generation probabilities. Incomplete sequencing was indicated by rarefaction of sorted-subset datasets, despite the large sequencing depth.

About this clone: The antigen this receptor binds is unknown. The sample holds no much larger clone one base away, and base qualities are not on file.

For the CD8 naive samples, CD45RO-negative cells were positively selected for CCR7, yielding a CD45RA+CCR7+ population from which TemRA cells were excluded. Donors were healthy HIV-negative adults with no recently reported acute infections or vaccinations. All donors were Caucasian adults living in Nashville, Tennessee, USA. Blood was obtained by leukapheresis, after which PBMCs were separated by Ficoll-Histopaque density gradient centrifugation and cryopreserved in liquid nitrogen vapor phase. Analytical flow cytometry was used to check the purity and quantity of every magnetically sorted T cell population. Genomic DNA was isolated from every sorted fraction and measured by UV absorbance on a Nanodrop 2000c. Based on the germline V gene (reference sequence), the CDR1 and CDR2 sequences are PRHDT and FYEKMQ. Trimming takes 4 bases from V and 7 bases from J, and the germline ends sit 17 bases apart. From cysteine to phenylalanine, the CDR3 is 15 amino acids long. Only CDR3 DNA is held: 45 bases, read in frame from base 1.

Using the deep immunoSEQ assay, multiplex PCR amplified TCR CDR3 regions from genomic DNA. Extracted genomic DNA from each cell subset was spread evenly across all wells of several immunoSEQ 96-well plates, with each plate serving as a replicate. For sorted subsets, around 0.2 ug of genomic DNA, equivalent to roughly 33,000 T cell genomes, went into each replicate PCR. The purified libraries were quantified using a Qubit 3.0 fluorometer, sized with a Bioanalyzer 2100, and then quantified again using the KAPA Library Quantification kit. Every immunoSEQ 96-well plate was sequenced on a dedicated single-read 150-cycle Illumina NextSeq 550 flow cell. On the authors' methods: Because only junctional sequences without quality scores were contained in the immunoSEQ output, filtering matching that applied to full-length reads could not be performed. To assign V/J genes and CDR3, sequences were annotated using PyIR, a Python wrapper for IgBLAST v1.9, with IMGT germline references. Any read was removed if the V/J assignment was weak (E-value above 1e-6), the CDR3 was missing, or the read contained stop codons, out-of-frame junctions, or ambiguous translated residues. V3J clonotypes were defined by identical inferred V gene, J gene, and CDR3 amino acid sequence. To compute the percentage overlap between repertoires, the number of shared unique clonotypes was divided by the size of the smaller repertoire. Richness of each repertoire was evaluated using RTK rarefaction, the Chao1 estimator, and Recon v2.1 estimates of unobserved clonotypes. OLGA was used to compute generation probabilities for all TCRbeta clonotypes that the gDNA method yielded from a handful of donors. TCRdb holds this immuneACCESS table with in-frame rearrangements only. Some clones are missing; in checked studies, unresolved V genes explain under half, and the rest has no known cause. For V, J and clone size, that table is used; D and trimming come from the DNA. The sample includes about 2.1 million clones, with 93% observed a single time. The top ten clonotypes cover roughly 1.7% of the sample.

The sequence came from a young man in good health. Some clones in this sample may be carry-over from other donors' samples. The sequence is built from TRBV13 and TRBJ2-4; TRBD1 is perhaps the D gene, given 5 matching bases. The specimen sequenced was naive CD8+ T cells from PBMCs. What this sample's cell subset or site label stands for: CD45RA+CCR7+. CDR3 region: CASSSRTPPGNIQYF. The sequenced DNA is TGTGCCAGCAGCTCCCGGACACCCCCAGGCAACATTCAGTACTTC.